The rows below give T cell receptor beta chains drawn from one sample of a study of graft-versus-host responses after intestinal transplantation. Clones were sequenced by immunoSEQ multiplex PCR, and TCRdb holds only the in-frame ones, with some missing. The sample carries approximately 88,000 clones, 85% to 95% recorded once. For these receptors, no antigen is known. Sequencing used unstimulated CD4+ T cells sorted from spleen or lymph node cells, obtained before transplant. These receptors all stem from a human donor who was the organ donor for an intestinal transplant. The CDR3 runs from the conserved cysteine through the conserved F or W.

V gene	CDR3 protein
TRBV4-3	CASSQEAMLAGVTGELFF
TRBV9	CASSVGGSSPLHF
TRBV18	CASSPSLQDNYGYTF
TRBV7-9	CASSLLTNRAFF
TRBV5-4	CASSWDRSSGANVLTF
TRBV9	CASSRTGVYGYTF
TRBV5-6	CASSAIGAESYEQYF
TRBV27	CASSQKVGQPGGYTF
TRBV19	CASSTDRAETQYF
TRBV14	CASSQGNRPTANTGELFF
TRBV6-5	CASRAGRDDSPLHF
TRBV5-1	CASSLSTGGGTGELFF
TRBV12-5	CASGSGGETQYF
TRBV7-9	CASSSYRGILYGYTF
TRBV13	CASSLAGRYEQFF
TRBV19	CASSIGGLGLYRSSYNSPLHF
TRBV4-1	CASSQVGIAGELFF
TRBV5-1	CASSLGTPGGQGAGGYTF
TRBV30	CAWSPDSTLQDTEAFF
TRBV5-1	CASSPNYNTGELFF
TRBV28	CASSLFVTTEAFF
TRBV7-2	CASSGRTGDTIYF
TRBV2	CASTETGPRAFF
TRBV15	CATSRQGTDTQYF
TRBV7-2	CASSLDNSNQPQHF
TRBV19	CASRSGTVQPQHF
TRBV18	CASSPVFLLNTGELFF
TRBV10-3	CAIPNRSFADGYTF
TRBV7-3	CASSSYSGANVLTF
TRBV30	CAWSGLPGTGGFRKTYEQYF
TRBV7-9	CASSLARGPADTQYF
TRBV5-1	CASSLVLAGNYEQYF
TRBV4-2	CASSPPVGKGYGYTF
TRBV6-1	CASSAAGQNNEQFF
TRBV6-5	CASSPPNYGYTF
TRBV30	CAWSGGPGQLAIRGPQHF
TRBV28	CASSFNRGPGNQPQHF
TRBV4-1	CASSQDFRGGGNEAFF
TRBV10-3	CAIRRNRDGPYEQYF
TRBV28	CASSLLQDNQPQHF
TRBV5-6	CASSFFGQRYNEQFF
TRBV27	CASSFRVSSYEQYF
TRBV19	CASTTGTVNTGELFF
TRBV6-5	CASTHTSSYEQYF
TRBV2	CASSEKYNEQFF
TRBV19	CASSIRTGDQPQHF
TRBV7-6	CASSLAGFEGNTIYF
TRBV27	CASSYWTSDISYNEQFF
TRBV5-1	CASSFTGAQPQHF
TRBV4-2	CASSQADGSNQPQHF
TRBV19	CASTVSGVTDTQYF
TRBV28	CASRPPGTGTSYEQYF
TRBV5-1	CASRKRDREAEKLFF
TRBV6-5	CASSYPQGREQYF
TRBV11-3	CASTGLNYEQYF